This TCR beta chain was identified during a study of Ad26.COV2.S vaccination and SARS-CoV-2 variants. Study outcomes and limitations: There was reportedly substantial breadth in spike-specific CD8+ and CD4+ T cell responses after vaccination. Overall T cell responses may have been underestimated by the analyses of TCR breadth and depth. Those who received the vaccine showed greater spike-specific TCR breadth than those given placebo.

Assay: immunoSEQ multiplex PCR; the TCRdb copy retains only in-frame clones and omits some. The data contain 150,000 to 200,000 clones, roughly 89% of them seen just once; the ten biggest clones take up around 6.1%. Points on this clone: The antigen remains undetermined.

Germline-derived CDR1 and CDR2 are LNHDA and SQIVND (reference sequence). Trimming took off 3 bases at V and 2 bases at J, with 11 bases between the two ends. This CDR3 has 15 amino acids. Specimen: peripheral blood, collected after recovery from COVID-19. The sequence derives from a human donor who had recovered from COVID-19. The V call is TRBV19, the J call TRBJ1-3; possible D gene TRBD1, 5 bases. The CDR3 DNA reads TGTGCCAGTAGTATGAGGGGAGTAACTGGAAACACCATATATTTT. Residues: CASSMRGVTGNTIYF.